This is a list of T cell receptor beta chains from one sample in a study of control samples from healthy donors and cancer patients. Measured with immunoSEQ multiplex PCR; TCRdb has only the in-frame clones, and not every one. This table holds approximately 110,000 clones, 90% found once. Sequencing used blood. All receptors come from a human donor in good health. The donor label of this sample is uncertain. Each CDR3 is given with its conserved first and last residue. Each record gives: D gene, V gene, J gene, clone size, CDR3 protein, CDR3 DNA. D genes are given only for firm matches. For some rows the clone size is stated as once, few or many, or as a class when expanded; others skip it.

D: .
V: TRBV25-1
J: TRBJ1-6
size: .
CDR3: CASRGLGGNSPLHF
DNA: TGTGCCAGCAGAGGCCTGGGTGGTAATTCACCCCTCCACTTT

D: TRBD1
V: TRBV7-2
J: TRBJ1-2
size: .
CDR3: CASSQRTGAFNYGYTF
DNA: TGTGCCAGCAGCCAACGGACAGGGGCGTTTAACTATGGCTACACCTTC

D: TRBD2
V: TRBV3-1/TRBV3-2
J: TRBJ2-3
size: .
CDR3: CASSSLAASTDTQYF
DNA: TGTGCCAGCAGCTCTCTAGCGGCTAGCACAGATACGCAGTATTTT

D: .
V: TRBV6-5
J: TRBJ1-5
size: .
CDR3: CASSQDTVGPQHF
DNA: TGTGCCAGCAGTCAGGACACTGTTGGGCCCCAGCATTTT

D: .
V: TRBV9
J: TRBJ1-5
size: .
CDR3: CASSAEGGNQPQHF
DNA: TGTGCCAGCAGCGCCGAGGGCGGCAATCAGCCCCAGCATTTT

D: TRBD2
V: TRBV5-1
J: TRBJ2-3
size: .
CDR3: CASSLEGAGGTDTQYF
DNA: TGCGCCAGCAGCTTGGAAGGAGCGGGGGGAACAGATACGCAGTATTTT

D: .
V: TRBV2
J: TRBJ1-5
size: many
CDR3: CAWGAERGQPQHF
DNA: TGTGCCTGGGGAGCGGAACGGGGTCAGCCCCAGCATTTT

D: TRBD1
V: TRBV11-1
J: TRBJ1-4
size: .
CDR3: CASSHGQGKLFF
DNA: TGTGCCAGCAGCCACGGACAGGGGAAACTGTTTTTT

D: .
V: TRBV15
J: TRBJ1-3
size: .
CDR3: CATSAFPDGGNTIYF
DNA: TGTGCCACCAGCGCCTTTCCGGACGGAGGAAACACCATATATTTT

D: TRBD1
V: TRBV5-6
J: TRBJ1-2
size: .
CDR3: CASSSDREANYGYTF
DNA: TGTGCCAGCAGCTCGGACAGGGAAGCTAACTATGGCTACACCTTC

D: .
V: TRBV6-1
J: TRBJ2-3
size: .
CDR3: CASSHYRDTQYF
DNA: TGTGCCAGCAGTCACTACAGGGATACGCAGTATTTT